The entry below gives a single T cell receptor (beta chain) sequence along with its context. The antigen this receptor binds is unknown. iaTreg cells were defined as HLA-DR+ Treg cells, were more frequent in NO ID patients than in ID patients at Tend, and were hypothesised to expand during inflammation. TCR repertoire donors were around eleven juvenile idiopathic arthritis patients with active disease who had not reached inactive disease, 3 polyarticular and 8 oligoarticular. The median age of the TCR-sequenced patients was about 12 years (range 2.4-22.9), and their median disease duration was about 7 years (range 0.2-19.1). The samples used for TCR repertoire analysis were collected at two centres in Italy. Peripheral blood mononuclear cells were separated using a Histopaque-1077 density gradient and frozen in roughly 90% FCS with about 10% DMSO. The entry originates in a study of synovial regulatory T cells in juvenile arthritis (dated by TCRdb to 2013 to 2016). Broadly, across the study: Of the sequenced patients, about six received methotrexate, one received methotrexate plus infliximab, three were therapy-naive, and one had no treatment information. The study compared TCRbeta CDR3 repertoires of blood iaTreg cells, other blood Treg cells and synovial fluid Treg cells from matched patient samples. Effector T cell subsets were also sequenced in this cohort for comparisons, but the Treg dataset alone covers only blood and synovial fluid Treg cells. The TCR repertoire comparisons covered Treg and Teff subsets from roughly ten JIA patients with active disease. Study-wide findings and limitations: Lower TCR diversity was observed in blood iaTreg cells than in other blood Treg cells, consistent with antigen-driven expansion. iaTreg TCR repertoires were found to be largely private across patients and to partially overlap with synovial Teff and blood CPL repertoires. Synovial Treg cells shared more CDR3 sequences with iaTreg cells than with other blood Treg cells; Chao-Jaccard similarity confirmed closer relation.

Library creation used the immunoSEQ multiplex PCR assay. TCRbeta CDR3 sequencing was performed by Adaptive Biotechnologies. Under the source paper's analysis protocol: Repertoire similarity was assessed with the Chao-modified Jaccard index and with the median clonotype overlap from 200 random subsamples of equal sample size. The similarity analyses were run on either productive nucleotide sequences or amino acid sequences translated in silico. Repertoires were compared using hierarchical clustering with single linkage and t-SNE, both based on Chao-modified Jaccard distances. Repertoire diversity was assessed with the Renyi index over a range of alpha values after the sample sizes were normalised. As stored in TCRdb, this immuneACCESS dataset retains in-frame rearrangements with V and J assigned. A fraction of the clones does not appear; measured against another copy, unresolved V genes explain less than half of the discrepancy, and the remainder lacks a known reason. V, J and clone size are those of that table, while D and trimming were read from the DNA. This sample's table contains 8,500 to 10,000 clones. The ten top clones hold 1.5% to 2% of the sample.

The CDR1 and CDR2 encoded by the germline V gene (reference sequence) are MNHEY and SMNVEV. The CDR3 covers 12 residues, taking in both the cysteine and the phenylalanine. No DNA sequence is on record. The TCR was taken from a donor aged 2-30 years with juvenile idiopathic arthritis. This chain joins TRBV27 to TRBJ1-2; the TCRdb call, TRBD1, lacks DNA for checking. The source material was Treg cells from blood. Read against the paper, the sample's cell subset or site label means: HLA-DR+ inflammation-associated blood Treg cells. The CDR3 is CASSPQGYGYTF.